The sequence of this T cell receptor (beta chain) was determined in a study of T cell repertoires in cytomegalovirus infection. As for the study in general: CMV infection and matching HLA type were both indicated by public TCR beta signatures.

TCRdb re-derived calls from the reads in MiXCR, one entry per CDR3 protein. This table has about 190,000 distinct CDR3 sequences, 7.5% to 10% appearing once. The sample holds a few counts of this clonotype. V shed 1 base, J shed 9 bases, and the junction held 9 bases outside the gene matches. This CDR3 region has 15 residues. Germline V lookup: CDR1 SGHDN, CDR2 FVKESK. This sequence joins TRBV14 and TRBJ2-1; 7 nucleotides agree with TRBD2. The source of this sequence is a human donor in good health (CMV status not recorded). Some clones in this sample may be carry-over from other donors' samples. The sample taken for sequencing was PBMCs. CDR3 sequence reads: CASSQALGLAAEQFF. In nucleotides, the CDR3 is TGTGCCAGCAGCCAAGCGTTAGGCCTAGCGGCTGAGCAGTTCTTC. Full variable domain (rest looked up from reference TRBV14 and TRBJ2-1): EAGVTQFPSHSVIEKGQTVTLRCDPISGHDNLYWYRRVMGKEIKFLLHFVKESKQDESGMPNNRFLAERTGGTYSTLKVQPAELEDSGVYFCASSQALGLAAEQFFGPGTRLTVL.